These T cell receptor beta chains were read from a single sample in a study of shared clonotypes between healthy human individuals. TCRdb keeps only in-frame clones here, not all; method: immunoSEQ multiplex PCR. This sample has 2 million to 2.5 million clones, with roughly 93% found just once. Sequenced material: naive CD4+ T cells from PBMCs. Source of these receptors: a man younger than 35 in good health. Some clones in this sample may be carry-over from other donors' samples. Both conserved end residues are part of each CDR3. A D gene is named only where the DNA matches it firmly. Some rows have no size entry. The others give once, few or many, or a class for an expanded clone.

cdr3_nt	cdr3_aa	clone_size	d_call	v_call	j_call
TGTGCCACCAGCAGAGATCTTAGCGCGGGCTCCTACGAGCAGTACTTC	CATSRDLSAGSYEQYF	NA	NA	TRBV15	TRBJ2-7
TGCGCCAGCAGCCCCCAGGCGGGTATTACCGGGGAGCTGTTTTTT	CASSPQAGITGELFF	NA	NA	TRBV5-1	TRBJ2-2
TGCGCCAGCAGCTTGGGACTAGTTCGGGTCACCGGGGAGCTGTTTTTT	CASSLGLVRVTGELFF	once	NA	TRBV5-1	TRBJ2-2
TGTGCCAGCAGGCTGGGGGGCGGGAATGAGCAGTTCTTC	CASRLGGGNEQFF	NA	NA	TRBV28	TRBJ2-1
TGTGCCAGCAGCTTAGGGGACAGCAGGATCTATGGCTACACCTTC	CASSLGDSRIYGYTF	NA	TRBD1	TRBV7-6	TRBJ1-2
TGTGCCAGCAGTTTAGGGGGCCACTATGGCTACACCTTC	CASSLGGHYGYTF	NA	NA	TRBV28	TRBJ1-2
TGCGCCAGCAGCCAAGGGAGGGTGGGGACTAGCGGATACAATGAGCAGTTCTTC	CASSQGRVGTSGYNEQFF	NA	TRBD2	TRBV4-3	TRBJ2-1
TGTGCCAGCAGCTTCGACAGGCAGAACACTGAAGCTTTCTTT	CASSFDRQNTEAFF	NA	NA	TRBV7-2	TRBJ1-1
TGTGCCAGCAGCGTCGGGAGCGGGAAGATGTTCGAGCAGTACTTC	CASSVGSGKMFEQYF	once	TRBD2	TRBV9	TRBJ2-7
TGTGCCAGCAGCGTGGGACTCCACAATGAGCAGTTCTTC	CASSVGLHNEQFF	NA	NA	TRBV5-4	TRBJ2-1
TGTGCCACAGGACATCGGGGAGATACGCAGTATTTT	CATGHRGDTQYF	NA	NA	TRBV5-6	TRBJ2-3
TGTGCCAGCAGCCAAGTTCAGAGAGGGGAGATCAGCACCGGGGAGCTGTTTTTT	CASSQVQRGEISTGELFF	NA	NA	TRBV14	TRBJ2-2
TGTGCCAGCAGTTCCTTTGAGGGACAGGGGGCGGGTGGCTACACCTTC	CASSSFEGQGAGGYTF	NA	TRBD1	TRBV28	TRBJ1-2
TGTGCCAGTCGCGGTAGGCGGAACAATGAAAAACTGTTTTTT	CASRGRRNNEKLFF	NA	NA	TRBV28	TRBJ1-4
TGTGCCAGCTCACCCGCAGGGAGCTCTGGAAACACCATATATTTT	CASSPAGSSGNTIYF	NA	NA	TRBV18	TRBJ1-3
TGTGCCAGCAGGACGGGACAGGGCCGGGAGCAGTACTTC	CASRTGQGREQYF	NA	TRBD1	TRBV2	TRBJ2-7
TGTGCCAGCAGCACCAGACAGCCGAACACTGAAGCTTTCTTT	CASSTRQPNTEAFF	NA	NA	TRBV7-8	TRBJ1-1
TGTGCCAGCAGCTTAGAGAAAGGCAGCACAGGACTCGGAGAGACCCAGTACTTC	CASSLEKGSTGLGETQYF	NA	NA	TRBV7-9	TRBJ2-5
TGTGCCAGCAGCACACCAGGGAGGCCTGGGGGTACTGAAGCTTTCTTT	CASSTPGRPGGTEAFF	NA	NA	TRBV5-4	TRBJ1-1
TGTGCCACCAGCAGAGGCGGTAGCGGGAGCTACGAGCAGTACTTC	CATSRGGSGSYEQYF	NA	TRBD2	TRBV15	TRBJ2-7
TGTGCCAGCAGTTTCCAGGGGGTATGGGCCTACGAGCAGTACTTC	CASSFQGVWAYEQYF	NA	TRBD1	TRBV6-5	TRBJ2-7
TGCAGCGTTGTTGTGGTGGTTAGCACAGATACGCAGTATTTT	CSVVVVVSTDTQYF	NA	NA	TRBV29-1	TRBJ2-3
TGCGCCAGTGCGGGACAGGGGTCGTCCGGGGAGCTGTTTTTT	CASAGQGSSGELFF	NA	TRBD1	TRBV5-1	TRBJ2-2
TGTGCCAGCAGTTTTTCCGACAGGGGTTGGACGGCTTTCTTT	CASSFSDRGWTAFF	NA	TRBD1	TRBV28	TRBJ1-1
TGTGCCAGCAGCTTAGTCGGAGCGAACACTGAAGCTTTCTTT	CASSLVGANTEAFF	NA	NA	TRBV7-2	TRBJ1-1
TGTGCCTCGCGCGGGAGTCAGCCCCAGCATTTT	CASRGSQPQHF	NA	NA	TRBV6-1	TRBJ1-5
TGTGCCAGCAGCTTGCCGGGAGGGTTAACAGATACGCAGTATTTT	CASSLPGGLTDTQYF	NA	TRBD2	TRBV7-2	TRBJ2-3
TGTGCCAGCATCGAGGTCGGTGGACGGGCGAACACCGGGGAGCTGTTTTTT	CASIEVGGRANTGELFF	NA	NA	TRBV28	TRBJ2-2
TGTGCCAGCAGTTACTCCTACTCCCGTCAACCGTACTTC	CASSYSYSRQPYF	NA	NA	TRBV6-5	TRBJ2-5
TGTGCCAGCTCACTACAGGGGGCGAACACCGGGGAGCTGTTTTTT	CASSLQGANTGELFF	NA	TRBD1	TRBV18	TRBJ2-2
TGTGCCAGCAGTTACTCAGGCGGTAAAAATGAAAAACTGTTTTTT	CASSYSGGKNEKLFF	NA	NA	TRBV6-5	TRBJ1-4
TGTGCCAGCAGCCAGCAGTCCGGACTCACGAACACTGAAGCTTTCTTT	CASSQQSGLTNTEAFF	NA	NA	TRBV11-2	TRBJ1-1
TGTGCCAGCAGTTTTAGGCCAGGGGGCGTCTACGAGCAGTACTTC	CASSFRPGGVYEQYF	NA	TRBD1	TRBV28	TRBJ2-7
TGTGCCAGCACCACATCACAGGGGATTTACTATGGCTACACCTTC	CASTTSQGIYYGYTF	NA	TRBD1	TRBV28	TRBJ1-2
TGCGCCAGCAGCTTGCTGAGGGGCAACTATGGCTACACCTTC	CASSLLRGNYGYTF	NA	NA	TRBV5-1	TRBJ1-2
TGTGCCAGCTCACCACCCCTAACCTACAATGAGCAGTTCTTC	CASSPPLTYNEQFF	NA	NA	TRBV18	TRBJ2-1